This TCR beta chain is drawn from a study of cytomegalovirus exposure and HLA in healthy donors. PCR was performed using 60 Vbeta and 13 Jbeta primers. The protocol was immunoSEQ multiplex PCR, while the TCRdb copy is restricted to in-frame clones and leaves out a portion. There are 150,000 to 200,000 clones in the sample; 80% occur only once, and 1.5% to 2% lies in the top ten. The clonotype comes from a woman aged 30 to 39 in good health and CMV-seronegative. Sequences were obtained from PBMCs.

The CDR3 sequence is CASSFTGDGQPQHF. In nucleotides, the CDR3 is TGTGCCAGCAGCTTTACAGGGGACGGCCAGCCCCAGCATTTT. The chain has TRBV7-9 and TRBJ1-5; TRBD1 matches at 7 bases. Trimming took 3 bases from V and 7 from J; bases not matched to a gene: 6. The CDR3 extends over 14 amino acids. Germline V gene data show CDR1 as SEHNR and CDR2 as FQNEAQ (reference sequence).